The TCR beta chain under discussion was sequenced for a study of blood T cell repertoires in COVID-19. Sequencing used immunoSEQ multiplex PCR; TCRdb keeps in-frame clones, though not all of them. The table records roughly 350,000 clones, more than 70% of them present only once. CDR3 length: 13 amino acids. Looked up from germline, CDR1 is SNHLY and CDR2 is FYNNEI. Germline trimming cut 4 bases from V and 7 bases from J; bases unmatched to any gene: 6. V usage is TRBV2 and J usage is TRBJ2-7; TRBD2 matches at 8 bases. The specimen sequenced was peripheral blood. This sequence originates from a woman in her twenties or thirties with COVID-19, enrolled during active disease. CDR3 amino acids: CASSGDGGVEQYF. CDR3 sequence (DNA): TGTGCCAGCAGTGGGGACGGGGGGGTGGAGCAGTACTTC. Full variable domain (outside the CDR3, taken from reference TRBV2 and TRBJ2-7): EPEVTQTPSHQVTQMGQEVILRCVPISNHLYFYWYRQILGQKVEFLVSFYNNEISEKSEIFDDQFSVERPDGSNFTLKIRSTKLEDSAMYFCASSGDGGVEQYFGPGTRLTVT.